This TCR beta chain was obtained from a study of cytomegalovirus exposure and HLA in healthy donors. Across the whole study: It was reported in a later analysis that the same platform had been used for the roughly 130 validation repertoires as for the 666 first-cohort repertoires.

Per germline, CDR1 SGHTS and CDR2 YDEGEE. The V and J ends lost 5 bases and 4 bases respectively, with 11 bases between them. This CDR3 comprises 13 residues. Worth noting for this clone: Antigen specificity is unknown.

Produced via immunoSEQ multiplex PCR; TCRdb's table is partial and in-frame only. The data show about 250,000 clones, 85% to 90% seen once. Study observations and caveats: The study flagged around 150 TCR beta chains as cytomegalovirus-associated. High sensitivity and specificity were reportedly achieved when the classifier diagnosed cytomegalovirus status. In vitro testing confirmed three CMV-associated chains as specific for CMV antigens.

Material for sequencing was PBMCs. This TCR came from a man younger than 35 in good health and CMV-seronegative. This chain joins TRBV5-8 and TRBJ2-3, with D unclear. This chain's CDR3 is CASRPWAPDTQYF. The CDR3 bases are TGTGCCAGCAGGCCGTGGGCCCCAGATACGCAGTATTTT.